This T cell receptor (beta chain) was recovered during a study of beta chain features in type 1 diabetes. The study's findings and limits: Resolution of whether HLA type affects TCRB rearrangement was not achieved here. Sequencing used cDNA, and cells with high TCR expression could therefore be over-represented. Across patients, naive, central memory and Treg TCRB repertoires exhibited apparently greater similarity than was observed across healthy donors. TCRB CDR3s from Type 1 diabetes patients were moderately but significantly shorter in all four CD4+ subsets.

CDR1 and CDR2 (germline): LNHNV, YYDKDF (reference sequence). The CDR3 loop spans 13 amino acids. V lost 0 bases to trimming and J lost 3 bases, with 6 bases between them. For this clone: What it binds is not known.

Since all of the isolated RNA was reverse transcribed, expressed TCRB transcripts were what got sequenced. Sequencing was performed with immunoSEQ multiplex PCR; in TCRdb, only in-frame clones are kept and a portion is missing. The sample has about 740,000 clones; roughly 13% are singletons. Each sorted fraction was over 95% pure. Sequencing used naive CD4+ T cells from blood. The origin of this receptor is a man aged 18-30 years with type 1 diabetes. This rearrangement joins TRBV15 to TRBJ2-7; D is undetermined. CDR3 DNA sequence: TGTGCCACCAGCAGAGAGGTCCTCTACGAGCAGTACTTC. Its protein is CATSREVLYEQYF.